The rows below give T cell receptor beta chains drawn from one sample of a study of cytomegalovirus exposure and HLA in healthy donors. Assay used: immunoSEQ multiplex PCR; TCRdb lists only in-frame clones, some missing. The sample has roughly 300,000 clones, roughly 90% seen once. Sequencing was performed on PBMCs. The receptor set was obtained from a woman aged 18-35 years in good health and CMV-seronegative. Each CDR3 is given with its conserved first and last residue. Each record gives: D gene, V gene, J gene, clone size, CDR3 protein, CDR3 DNA. D genes are given only for firm matches. For some rows the clone size is stated as once, few or many, or as a class when expanded; others skip it.

d_gene: TRBD1; v_gene: TRBV5-4; j_gene: TRBJ2-7; abundance: once; CDR3aa: CASSTPGQGFEQYF; CDR3nt: TGTGCCAGCAGCACGCCGGGACAGGGGTTCGAGCAGTACTTC
d_gene: TRBD2; v_gene: TRBV6-5; j_gene: TRBJ2-1; abundance: NA; CDR3aa: CASRTGLGQEQFF; CDR3nt: TGTGCCAGCAGGACGGGACTAGGACAAGAGCAGTTCTTC
d_gene: NA; v_gene: TRBV4-1; j_gene: TRBJ2-1; abundance: NA; CDR3aa: CASSHPLGFNEQFF; CDR3nt: TGCGCCAGCAGCCATCCCCTAGGTTTTAATGAGCAGTTCTTC
d_gene: TRBD1; v_gene: TRBV9; j_gene: TRBJ1-2; abundance: NA; CDR3aa: CASSPLMGQGEGYTF; CDR3nt: TGTGCCAGCAGCCCCTTGATGGGACAGGGGGAAGGCTACACCTTC
d_gene: TRBD2; v_gene: TRBV5-8; j_gene: TRBJ2-1; abundance: NA; CDR3aa: CASSGLAGYNEQFF; CDR3nt: TGTGCCAGCAGCGGCCTAGCGGGCTACAATGAGCAGTTCTTC
d_gene: NA; v_gene: TRBV5-6; j_gene: TRBJ1-2; abundance: NA; CDR3aa: CASSVTGSNYGYTF; CDR3nt: TGTGCCAGCAGCGTGACAGGCTCTAACTATGGCTACACCTTC
d_gene: TRBD1; v_gene: TRBV6-1; j_gene: TRBJ2-7; abundance: NA; CDR3aa: CASSAHRGQDEQYF; CDR3nt: TGTGCCAGCAGTGCACACAGGGGGCAAGACGAGCAGTACTTC
d_gene: NA; v_gene: TRBV5-1; j_gene: TRBJ1-1; abundance: NA; CDR3aa: CASSLMGGEFEAFF; CDR3nt: TGCGCCAGCAGCTTGATGGGGGGGGAGTTTGAAGCTTTCTTT
d_gene: NA; v_gene: TRBV11-2; j_gene: TRBJ2-7; abundance: NA; CDR3aa: CASSLTDGTSDYEQYF; CDR3nt: TGTGCCAGCAGCTTAACGGACGGGACATCTGACTACGAGCAGTACTTC
d_gene: NA; v_gene: TRBV7-2; j_gene: TRBJ2-3; abundance: NA; CDR3aa: CASSLAGGTTDTQYF; CDR3nt: TGTGCCAGCAGCTTAGCCGGAGGCACTACAGATACGCAGTATTTT
d_gene: TRBD2; v_gene: TRBV27; j_gene: TRBJ2-2; abundance: NA; CDR3aa: CASSQREGSGELFF; CDR3nt: TGTGCCAGCAGCCAGCGGGAGGGGTCCGGGGAGCTGTTTTTT
d_gene: TRBD2; v_gene: TRBV4-3; j_gene: TRBJ2-1; abundance: NA; CDR3aa: CASSQDLPSGSNNEQFF; CDR3nt: TGCGCCAGCAGCCAAGATTTGCCTAGCGGGAGTAACAATGAGCAGTTCTTC
d_gene: NA; v_gene: TRBV13; j_gene: TRBJ2-1; abundance: NA; CDR3aa: CASDQFYSVHNEQFF; CDR3nt: TGTGCCAGCGATCAATTCTATAGCGTACACAATGAGCAGTTCTTC
d_gene: TRBD2; v_gene: TRBV7-6; j_gene: TRBJ2-7; abundance: NA; CDR3aa: CASSVTSGGERYF; CDR3nt: TGTGCCAGCAGCGTGACTAGCGGAGGGGAACGGTACTTC
d_gene: NA; v_gene: TRBV5-4; j_gene: TRBJ1-1; abundance: NA; CDR3aa: CASSPAGARNTEAFF; CDR3nt: TGTGCCAGCAGCCCCGCGGGGGCGAGGAACACTGAAGCTTTCTTT
d_gene: NA; v_gene: TRBV7-3; j_gene: TRBJ2-3; abundance: NA; CDR3aa: CASSPRGARTDTQYF; CDR3nt: TGTGCCAGCAGCCCAAGGGGTGCCCGCACAGATACGCAGTATTTT
d_gene: TRBD2; v_gene: TRBV30; j_gene: TRBJ2-3; abundance: NA; CDR3aa: CAWSGRSGGGYDTQYF; CDR3nt: TGTGCCTGGAGTGGCCGCTCGGGGGGTGGTTATGATACGCAGTATTTT
d_gene: NA; v_gene: TRBV29-1; j_gene: TRBJ2-1; abundance: NA; CDR3aa: CSVYRDSYNEQFF; CDR3nt: TGCAGCGTTTACAGGGATTCCTACAATGAGCAGTTCTTC
d_gene: NA; v_gene: TRBV27; j_gene: TRBJ2-1; abundance: NA; CDR3aa: CASSPGVAEVYNEQFF; CDR3nt: TGTGCCAGCAGTCCCGGGGTAGCGGAGGTTTACAATGAGCAGTTCTTC
d_gene: NA; v_gene: TRBV27; j_gene: TRBJ2-1; abundance: NA; CDR3aa: CASSSGEPSYNEQFF; CDR3nt: TGTGCCAGCAGTTCGGGAGAACCCTCCTACAATGAGCAGTTCTTC
d_gene: TRBD1; v_gene: TRBV29-1; j_gene: TRBJ1-5; abundance: NA; CDR3aa: CSAGTGLNQPQHF; CDR3nt: TGCAGCGCCGGGACAGGGCTCAATCAGCCCCAGCATTTT
d_gene: NA; v_gene: TRBV29-1; j_gene: TRBJ2-7; abundance: once; CDR3aa: CSVEQGSYEQYF; CDR3nt: TGCAGCGTTGAGCAGGGGTCCTACGAGCAGTACTTC